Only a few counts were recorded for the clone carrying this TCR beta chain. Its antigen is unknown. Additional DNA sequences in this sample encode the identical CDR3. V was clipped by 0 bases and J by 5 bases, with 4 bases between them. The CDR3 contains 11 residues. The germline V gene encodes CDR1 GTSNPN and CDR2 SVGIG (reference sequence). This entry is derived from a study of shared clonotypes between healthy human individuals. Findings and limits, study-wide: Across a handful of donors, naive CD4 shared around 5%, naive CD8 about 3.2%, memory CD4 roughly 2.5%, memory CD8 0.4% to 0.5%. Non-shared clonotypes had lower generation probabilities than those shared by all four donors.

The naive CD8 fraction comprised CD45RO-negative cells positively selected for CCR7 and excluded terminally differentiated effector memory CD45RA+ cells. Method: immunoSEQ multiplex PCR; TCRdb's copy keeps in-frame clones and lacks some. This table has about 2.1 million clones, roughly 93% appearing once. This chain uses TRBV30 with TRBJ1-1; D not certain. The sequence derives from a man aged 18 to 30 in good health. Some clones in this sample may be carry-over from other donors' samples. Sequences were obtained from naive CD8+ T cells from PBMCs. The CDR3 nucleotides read TGTGCCTGGAGTGTAGGTACTGAAGCTTTCTTT. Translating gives CAWSVGTEAFF. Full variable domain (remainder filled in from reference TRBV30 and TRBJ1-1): SQTIHQWPATLVQPVGSPLSLECTVEGTSNPNLYWYRQAAGRGLQLLFYSVGIGQISSEVPQNLSASRPQDRQFILSSKKLLLSDSGFYLCAWSVGTEAFFGQGTRLTVV.